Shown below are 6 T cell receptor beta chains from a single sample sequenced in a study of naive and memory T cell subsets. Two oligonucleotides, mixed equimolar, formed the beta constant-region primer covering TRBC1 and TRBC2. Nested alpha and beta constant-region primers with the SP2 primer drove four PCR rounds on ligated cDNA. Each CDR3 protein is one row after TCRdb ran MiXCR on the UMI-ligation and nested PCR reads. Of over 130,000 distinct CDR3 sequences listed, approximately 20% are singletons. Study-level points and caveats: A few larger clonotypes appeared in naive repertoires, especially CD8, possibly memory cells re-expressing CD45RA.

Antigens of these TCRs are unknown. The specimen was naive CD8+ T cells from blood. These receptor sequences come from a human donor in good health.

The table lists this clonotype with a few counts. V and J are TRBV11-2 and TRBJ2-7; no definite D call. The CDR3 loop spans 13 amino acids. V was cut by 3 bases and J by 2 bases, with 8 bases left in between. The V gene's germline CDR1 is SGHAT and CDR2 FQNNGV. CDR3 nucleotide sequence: TGTGCCAGCAGCTTTCCGCGGCCCTACGAGCAGTACTTC. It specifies CASSFPRPYEQYF.

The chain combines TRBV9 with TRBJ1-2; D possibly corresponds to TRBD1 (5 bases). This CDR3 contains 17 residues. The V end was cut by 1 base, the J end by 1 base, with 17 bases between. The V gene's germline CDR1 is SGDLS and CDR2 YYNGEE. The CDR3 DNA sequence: TGTGCCAGCAGCGTATACTCACGTACCGGGGGTAACTATGGCTACACCTTC. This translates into CASSVYSRTGGNYGYTF.

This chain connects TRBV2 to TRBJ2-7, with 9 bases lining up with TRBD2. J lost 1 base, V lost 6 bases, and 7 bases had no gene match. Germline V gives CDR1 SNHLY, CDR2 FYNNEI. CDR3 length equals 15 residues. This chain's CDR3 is CASRTPSGDSYEQYF. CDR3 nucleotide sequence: TGTGCCAGCAGAACCCCTAGCGGGGATTCCTACGAGCAGTACTTC.

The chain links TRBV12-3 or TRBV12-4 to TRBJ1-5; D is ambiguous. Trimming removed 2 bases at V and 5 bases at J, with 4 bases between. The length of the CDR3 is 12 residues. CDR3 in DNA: TGTGCCAGCAGTTTATGGGATCAGCCCCAGCATTTT. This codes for CASSLWDQPQHF.

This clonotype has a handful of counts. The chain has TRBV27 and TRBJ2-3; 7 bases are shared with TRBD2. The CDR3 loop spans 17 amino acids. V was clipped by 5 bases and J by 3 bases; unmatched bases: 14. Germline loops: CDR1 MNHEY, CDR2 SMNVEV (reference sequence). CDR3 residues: CASSPRAERRGTDTQYF. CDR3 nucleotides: TGTGCCAGCAGTCCCCGCGCGGAACGGCGGGGGACAGATACGCAGTATTTT.

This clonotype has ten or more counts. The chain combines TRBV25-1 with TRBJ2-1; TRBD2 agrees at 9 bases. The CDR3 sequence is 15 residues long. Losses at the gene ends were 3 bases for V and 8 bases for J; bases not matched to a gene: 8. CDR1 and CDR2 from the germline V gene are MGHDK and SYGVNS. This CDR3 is CASSEDSGRDDEQFF. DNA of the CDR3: TGTGCCAGCAGTGAGGATAGCGGGAGAGATGATGAGCAGTTCTTC.